The 29 T cell receptor beta chains in this list originate from one sample, sequenced in a study of graft-versus-host responses after intestinal transplantation. No cognate antigen is known for these TCRs. The method was immunoSEQ multiplex PCR; TCRdb's version includes in-frame clones alone and lacks a portion of them. The sample has approximately 88,000 clones, 94% seen once. This material consisted of unstimulated CD4+ T cells sorted from spleen or lymph node cells, taken before transplant. Receptors originate from a human donor who was the organ donor for an intestinal transplant.

The chain carries TRBV9 and TRBJ1-1; D is uncertain. CDR3 length: 13 residues. Germline CDR1 reads SGDLS; CDR2 reads YYNGEE. V was clipped by 0 bases and J by 3 bases, with 6 bases between them. This chain's CDR3 is CASSVVSDTEAFF. The CDR3 region has the DNA TGTGCCAGCAGCGTAGTCAGTGACACTGAAGCTTTCTTT.

The chain combines TRBV7-6 with TRBJ1-6; D not resolved. Looked up from germline, CDR1 is SGHVS and CDR2 is FNYEAQ. CDR3 size: 14 residues. With 2 bases removed from V and 7 bases from J, the gap between germline ends came to 9 bases. The CDR3 DNA is TGTGCCAGCAGCTTATTACTGGGAAATTCACCCCTCCACTTT. It translates to CASSLLLGNSPLHF.

This clone was found once. This rearrangement joins TRBV6-5 to TRBJ1-2; TRBD1 matches at 9 bases. The CDR3 totals 14 residues. Germline CDR1 MNHEY, CDR2 SVGAGI. V was pared by 8 bases and J by 1 base, with 5 bases of the junction left unmatched. CDR3 region: CASRDRAINYGYTF. CDR3 DNA: TGTGCCAGCCGGGACAGGGCTATTAACTATGGCTACACCTTC.

The chain is built from TRBV6-5 and TRBJ1-5; tentative D call: TRBD1 (5 bases). The V end lost 8 bases, the J end lost 10 bases, and 15 bases lay between the germline ends. CDR3 length: 12 residues. Per the germline V gene, CDR1 is MNHEY and CDR2 is SVGAGI. CDR3 sequence (DNA): TGTGCCAGCGGTTCCAGGGATTTACCCCAGCATTTT. It is translated as CASGSRDLPQHF.

This chain joins TRBV14 and TRBJ1-3; maybe TRBD1 (5 bases). With 10 bases removed from V and 4 bases from J, the gap between germline ends came to 17 bases. The CDR3 runs to 14 residues. Looked up from germline, CDR1 is SGHDN and CDR2 is FVKESK. CDR3 coding DNA: TGTGCCACCTCAGGGTTCGCCGCAGGAAACACCATATATTTT. Translated, it gives CATSGFAAGNTIYF.

The CDR3 bases are TGTGCCAGCAGACCAGACACGTATTATGAAAAACTGTTTTTT. Amino acid sequence: CASRPDTYYEKLFF. The J gene is TRBJ1-4, the V gene TRBV7-2; no definite D call. This CDR3 region has 14 residues. Germline-derived CDR1 and CDR2 are SGHTA and FQGNSA. V dropped 6 bases and J dropped 6 bases, with 14 bases sitting between them.

The chain recombines TRBV29-1 with TRBJ1-1; D is uncertain. The V and J ends lost 3 bases and 1 base respectively, with 9 bases between them. This CDR3 is built from 13 residues. Germline lookup yields CDR1 SQVTM and CDR2 ANQGSEA. The CDR3 sequence: CSVDRTGNTEAFF. For the CDR3, the DNA is TGCAGCGTTGATAGGACGGGGAACACTGAAGCTTTCTTT.

The rearrangement links TRBV5-1 to TRBJ2-6, with D unclear. This CDR3 region has 12 residues. CDR1 and CDR2 (germline): SGHRS, YFSETQ. V gave up 1 base and J gave up 9 bases, with 5 bases separating them. This CDR3 is CASSLINNVLTF. DNA for the CDR3: TGCGCCAGCAGCTTGATTAACAACGTCCTGACTTTC. Complete variable domain (other parts from reference TRBV5-1 and TRBJ2-6): KAGVTQTPRYLIKTRGQQVTLSCSPISGHRSVSWYQQTPGQGLQFLFEYFSETQRNKGNFPGRFSGRQFSNSRSEMNVSTLELGDSALYLCASSLINNVLTFGAGSRLTVL.

V usage is TRBV18 and J usage is TRBJ1-5, with D unclear. Germline V gene lookup returns CDR1 KGHSH and CDR2 LQKENI. The length of the CDR3 is 13 residues. The V end was cut by 2 bases, the J end by 2 bases, with 4 bases between. The CDR3 region has the DNA TGTGCCAGCTCACCAGGGGGCAATCAGCCCCAGCATTTT. It specifies CASSPGGNQPQHF.

The chain couples TRBV6-5 to TRBJ1-6; the match to TRBD1 covers 7 bases. In germline, CDR1 is MNHEY, CDR2 SVGAGI. Trimming took 6 bases from V and 7 from J; bases not matched to a gene: 6. The CDR3 is 14 amino acids. The CDR3 DNA sequence: TGTGCCAGCAGGGACACAGGGGCCAATTCACCCCTCCACTTT. Amino acids: CASRDTGANSPLHF.

This clone was detected only once. This chain links TRBV18 with TRBJ1-4, with D possibly matching TRBD1 (5 bases). The germline gives CDR1 KGHSH, CDR2 LQKENI. Trimming stripped 3 bases from V and 0 bases from J, with 11 bases between. This CDR3 is 16 amino acids long. CDR3 sequence: CASSPTGTTTNEKLFF. The CDR3 coding sequence is TGTGCCAGCTCACCGACTGGGACGACAACTAATGAAAAACTGTTTTTT.

This clone was counted only a few times. The CDR3 coding sequence is TGTGCCAGCAGCTTATTCGGCGCAGCCGGGGAGCTGTTTTTT. This codes for CASSLFGAAGELFF. This rearrangement joins TRBV7-2 to TRBJ2-2; no reliable D call. The CDR3 length is 14 residues. V was cut by 2 bases and J by 6 bases, with 10 bases left in between. CDR1 and CDR2 (germline): SGHTA, FQGNSA.

The chain recombines TRBV6-5 with TRBJ1-5; the D is unclear. The CDR3 loop spans 13 amino acids. Trimming took 3 bases from V and 7 from J, leaving 10 bases between them. Germline CDR1 MNHEY, CDR2 SVGAGI. CDR3: CASSYTLGQPQHF. CDR3 DNA sequence: TGTGCCAGCAGTTATACTCTAGGCCAGCCCCAGCATTTT.

The chain has TRBV10-3 and TRBJ2-5; 9 bases agree with TRBD2. CDR3 length: 17 residues. V was clipped by 2 bases and J by 7 bases; unmatched bases: 14. Looked up from germline, CDR1 is ENHRY and CDR2 is SYGVKD. The CDR3 sequence: CAISETMASGVRVTQYF. The CDR3, as DNA: TGTGCCATCAGTGAGACAATGGCTAGCGGGGTTAGGGTGACCCAGTACTTC.

The chain uses TRBV10-2 and TRBJ1-2; 8 positions match TRBD1. This CDR3 is built from 12 residues. CDR1 and CDR2 from the germline V gene are WSHSY and SAAADI. With 4 bases clipped from V and 5 bases from J, the junction kept 0 bases outside the gene matches. CDR3 protein: CASSGQGYGYTF. The CDR3 DNA reads TGCGCCAGCAGTGGACAGGGGTATGGCTACACCTTC.

A few counts support this clone. The CDR3 loop is CASSSFSGNTIYF. The CDR3 region has the DNA TGTGCCAGCAGTTCCTTCTCTGGAAACACCATATATTTT. V gene TRBV27 combines with J gene TRBJ1-3, with D unclear. CDR1 is MNHEY and CDR2 is SMNVEV in the germline V gene (reference sequence). CDR3 length: 13 amino acids. Trimming pared 4 bases from V and 0 bases from J, leaving 4 bases between.

The V gene is TRBV7-2, the J gene TRBJ2-5, with a tentative D call TRBD2 (5 bases). The germline V and J ends were trimmed by 8 bases and 1 base, with 17 bases remaining between them. Per germline, CDR1 SGHTA and CDR2 FQGNSA. This CDR3 spans 15 amino acids. The CDR3 region has the DNA TGTGCCAGCGGACTTTTTCTTTTCGTCCAAGAGACCCAGTACTTC. Translated: CASGLFLFVQETQYF.

Worth noting for this clone: No conserved phenylalanine or tryptophan ends this CDR3, so it is likely a read error. V usage is TRBV14 and J usage is TRBJ1-6; D gene unclear. This CDR3 is built from 14 residues. Germline-derived CDR1 and CDR2 are SGHDN and FVKESK. The V and J ends lost 6 bases and 7 bases respectively, with 13 bases between them. Written as DNA, the CDR3 is TGTGCCAGCAGTAATCCGAACGTGAATTCACCCCTCCACCTT. It yields the protein CASSNPNVNSPLHL.

This CDR3 is CASSVKGDFDHSPLHF. In DNA, the CDR3 is TGTGCCAGCAGTGTAAAAGGGGACTTTGACCATTCACCCCTCCACTTT. The chain uses TRBV25-1 and TRBJ1-6; D might be TRBD1 (5 bases). The CDR3 runs to 16 residues. V lost 4 bases and J 8 bases, leaving 18 bases between the germline ends. Germline CDR1 MGHDK, CDR2 SYGVNS.

V usage is TRBV11-2 and J usage is TRBJ2-4, with D perhaps TRBD2 (5 bases). This CDR3 contains 16 residues. Trimming pared 2 bases from V and 8 bases from J, leaving 19 bases between. Germline values: CDR1 SGHAT, CDR2 FQNNGV. The CDR3 region is CASSLIRRADGDIQYF. DNA of the CDR3: TGTGCCAGCAGCTTAATCCGGCGAGCGGATGGAGACATTCAGTACTTC. The variable domain in full, completed from reference TRBV11-2 and TRBJ2-4, reads EAGVAQSPRYKIIEKRQSVAFWCNPISGHATLYWYQQILGQGPKLLIQFQNNGVVDDSQLPKDRFSAERLKGVDSTLKIQPAKLEDSAVYLCASSLIRRADGDIQYFGAGTRLSVL.

This chain uses TRBV23-1 with TRBJ2-2; 7 bases are shared with TRBD1. TRBV23-1 is identified as an open reading frame with a role that is uncertain. This CDR3 has 17 amino acids. V shed 4 bases and J 5 bases; nucleotides not matched to a gene: 13. CDR3 sequence (DNA): TGCGCCAGCAGTCCGCGACAGGGCAGGCAGGAAACCGGGGAGCTGTTTTTT. It is translated as CASSPRQGRQETGELFF.

CDR3 region: CASSLTSGGATQYF. In DNA form, the CDR3 reads TGCGCCAGCAGCTTGACTAGCGGGGGGGCGACCCAGTACTTC. The V call is TRBV5-1, the J call TRBJ2-5; 13 bases match TRBD2. Looked up from germline, CDR1 is SGHRS and CDR2 is YFSETQ. This CDR3 spans 14 amino acids. V lost 1 base, J lost 7 bases, and 1 base stayed unmatched.

As concerns this clone: The junction differs from germline at one of its ends, possibly a read error. V usage is TRBV10-3 and J usage is TRBJ2-7; 9 positions agree with TRBD2. The CDR3 sequence is 12 residues long. Germline CDR1 ENHRY, CDR2 SYGVKD. CDR3 sequence reads: CAISEGGGATHF. The CDR3 DNA follows: TGTGCCATCAGTGAGGGCGGGGGGGCAACTCACTTC.

The chain links TRBV18 to TRBJ2-7, with 9 bases lining up with TRBD1. There are 14 residues in the CDR3. CDR1 KGHSH and CDR2 LQKENI come from the germline V gene. Trimming at V came to 4 bases and at J to 1 base, leaving 2 bases not matched to a gene. CDR3 bases: TGTGCCAGCTCACTGGACAGGGGTTCCTACGAGCAGTACTTC. This encodes CASSLDRGSYEQYF.

The chain links TRBV5-8 to TRBJ1-5; a possible D gene is TRBD1 (5 bases). This CDR3 comprises 14 residues. Germline CDR1 is SGHTS and CDR2 is YDEGEE. Trimming left V 7 bases short and J 1 base short, with 12 bases between. The CDR3 sequence is CASLRENSNQPQHF. The CDR3 DNA reads TGTGCCAGCCTCAGGGAAAACAGCAATCAGCCCCAGCATTTT.

This chain uses TRBV19 with TRBJ2-1, with TRBD1 matching 9 bases. In germline, CDR1 is LNHDA, CDR2 SQIVND (reference sequence). This CDR3 is 16 amino acids long. V trimming: 7 bases; J trimming: 7 bases; junction bases outside the gene matches: 14. CDR3 coding DNA: TGTGCCAGTACGTTACGTGGACAGGGGTTGAGGAATGAGCAGTTCTTC. The encoded protein is CASTLRGQGLRNEQFF.

The chain joins TRBV27 to TRBJ1-1; 9 bases align to TRBD1. With V trimmed by 6 bases and J by 0 bases, 11 bases remained unmatched. CDR1 MNHEY and CDR2 SMNVEV come from the germline V gene (reference sequence). The CDR3 contains 17 residues. CDR3 loop: CASSRLPGQGLNTEAFF. CDR3 bases: TGTGCCAGCAGCCGACTTCCGGGACAGGGACTGAACACTGAAGCTTTCTTT.

The rearrangement links TRBV4-2 to TRBJ2-2, with TRBD1 as a possible D gene (5 bases). This CDR3 has 16 residues. CDR1 and CDR2 from the germline V gene are LGHNA and YNFKEQ. V dropped 1 base and J dropped 4 bases, with 13 bases sitting between them. CDR3: CASSQVWGFGTGELFF. CDR3 sequence (DNA): TGTGCCAGCAGCCAAGTGTGGGGCTTCGGCACCGGGGAGCTGTTTTTT.

The chain couples TRBV5-1 to TRBJ2-7; 7 bases agree with TRBD1. Trimming cost V 1 base and J 7 bases; bases outside gene matches: 5. Germline CDR1 is SGHRS and CDR2 is YFSETQ. The CDR3 runs to 13 residues. The CDR3 DNA is TGCGCCAGCAGCTTGACAGGGGCATGGGAGCAGTACTTC. Protein product: CASSLTGAWEQYF.